The present T cell receptor beta chain was sequenced within a study of T cell responses to AZD1222 COVID-19 vaccine. This clone has just one count. Clones were sequenced by immunoSEQ multiplex PCR, and TCRdb holds only the in-frame ones, with some missing. The sample gives 150,000 to 180,000 clones, 90% of which show up once; 15% to 20% is in the top ten. CDR1 is SGDLS, CDR2 YYNGEE, per germline. The V gene lost 0 bases and the J gene lost 1 base, with 8 bases spanning the gap. CDR3 size: 15 residues. The J gene is TRBJ2-1, the V gene TRBV9; no firm D call. The sample here was peripheral blood, taken on day 0 of AZD1222 vaccination. The source is an adult in good health. CDR3 DNA sequence: TGTGCCAGCAGCGTAGTAGGCAATTCCTACAATGAGCAGTTCTTC. Translation: CASSVVGNSYNEQFF.